These T cell receptor beta chains were read from a single sample in a study of blood T cells in healthy people across ages. Each CDR3 protein is one row after TCRdb ran MiXCR on the 5' RACE reads. The sample lists around 850,000 distinct CDR3 sequences; 36% were seen once. Specimen: blood. The receptor set was obtained from a man aged 18 to 35 in good health. The CDR3 runs from the conserved cysteine through the conserved F or W. The D gene is left open where the match is weak. Not all rows give a size; the values are once, few, many and, for expanded clones, a class.

>-|TRBJ1-1|TRBV4-2|-
CASSQILDNTEAFF
TGTGCCAGCAGCCAAATACTGGATAACACTGAAGCTTTCTTT
>TRBD1|TRBJ1-2|TRBV25-1|-
CASSAPGQGAYGYTF
TGTGCCAGCAGTGCACCCGGACAGGGTGCCTATGGCTACACCTTC
>TRBD2|TRBJ2-4|TRBV7-9|many
CASSGLTSGLAKNIQYF
TGTGCCAGCAGCGGACTGACTAGCGGTCTAGCCAAAAACATTCAGTACTTC
>-|TRBJ1-6|TRBV6-2/TRBV6-3|-
CASSYSRKNNSPLHF
TGTGCCAGCAGTTACTCACGGAAAAATAATTCACCCCTCCACTTT
>-|TRBJ1-4|TRBV4-1|-
CASSHRLEQFF
TGCGCCAGCAGCCACCGGTTGGAACAGTTTTTT
>-|TRBJ1-1|TRBV12-3/TRBV12-4|-
CAGNLIGTVRGAFF
TGTGCCGGCAACCTAATCGGGACTGTCCGGGGAGCTTTCTTT
>-|TRBJ2-5|TRBV7-2|many
CASTPRAETQYF
TGTGCCAGCACCCCACGGGCAGAGACCCAGTACTTC
>-|TRBJ1-5|TRBV7-2|-
CASSLNQGEPQHF
TGTGCCAGCAGCTTAAACCAGGGAGAGCCCCAGCATTTT
>TRBD1|TRBJ2-7|TRBV29-1|-
CSVDPQGAMPYF
TGCAGCGTCGACCCCCAGGGGGCGATGCCGTACTTC
>-|TRBJ2-7|TRBV11-2|-
CASSHAGTPYEQYF
TGTGCCAGCAGCCACGCCGGGACACCCTACGAGCAGTACTTC
>TRBD1|TRBJ2-2|TRBV24-1|-
CATSDPRTGGTGELFF
TGTGCCACCAGTGACCCCCGGACAGGGGGCACCGGGGAGCTGTTTTTT
>-|TRBJ2-1|TRBV7-2|many
CASSWGGIYNEQFF
TGTGCCAGCAGCTGGGGCGGGATTTACAATGAGCAGTTCTTC
>-|TRBJ1-2|TRBV12-3/TRBV12-4|-
CASSSFDSSYGYTF
TGTGCCAGCAGTTCTTTTGACTCTTCCTATGGCTACACCTTC
>TRBD1|TRBJ2-3|TRBV7-7|-
CAIGQGRVTDTQYF
TGTGCCATCGGACAGGGCAGGGTAACAGATACGCAGTATTTT
>TRBD2|TRBJ2-1|TRBV7-8|-
CASRSWSSGGSNNEQFF
TGTGCCAGCAGATCCTGGTCTAGCGGGGGGTCCAACAATGAGCAGTTCTTC
>-|TRBJ2-1|TRBV4-3|once
CASSQQRSSYNEQFF
TGCGCCAGCAGCCAACAGAGGAGCTCCTACAATGAGCAGTTCTTC
>-|TRBJ2-7|TRBV3-1|-
CASSPTTSYEQYF
TGTGCCAGCAGCCCGACAACCTCCTACGAGCAGTACTTC
>-|TRBJ1-1|TRBV7-9|-
CASSLHPVTEAFF
TGTGCCAGCAGCCTACACCCGGTGACTGAAGCTTTCTTT
>TRBD1|TRBJ1-1|TRBV2|-
CASSEHRGAPAFF
TGTGCCAGCAGTGAACACAGGGGTGCCCCAGCTTTCTTT
>-|TRBJ2-1|TRBV7-9|-
CTSSDRQDGNHRNEQFF
TGTACCAGCAGCGACCGACAGGACGGCAATCACCGCAATGAGCAGTTCTTC
>-|TRBJ2-1|TRBV4-3|-
CASSQDWSEQFF
TGCGCCAGCAGCCAAGATTGGAGTGAGCAGTTCTTC
>TRBD2|TRBJ2-5|TRBV27|-
CASSLAGGSSAQYF
TGTGCCAGCAGTTTAGCGGGGGGCTCTTCGGCCCAGTACTTC
>-|TRBJ2-6|TRBV5-6|few
CASSLWILGLGANVLTF
TGTGCCAGCAGCTTGTGGATCCTGGGCCTTGGGGCCAACGTCCTGACTTTC
>-|TRBJ1-3|TRBV5-5|-
CASSLAPGSGNTIYF
TGTGCCAGCAGCTTGGCCCCAGGCTCTGGAAACACCATATATTTT
>TRBD1|TRBJ1-6|TRBV12-3/TRBV12-4|once
CASSLRDRGLFGSPLHF
TGTGCCAGCAGTTTACGGGACAGGGGGCTCTTTGGCTCACCCCTCCACTTT
>-|TRBJ2-2|TRBV7-2|-
CASRSKGQNTGELFF
TGTGCCAGCAGGTCGAAAGGACAAAACACCGGGGAGCTGTTTTTT
>TRBD2|TRBJ2-3|TRBV5-1|-
CASHSGGRTDTQYF
TGCGCCAGCCACAGCGGGGGGCGCACAGATACGCAGTATTTT
>-|TRBJ2-1|TRBV11-2|-
CASRFVAGPCNEQFF
TGTGCCAGCAGGTTCGTGGCGGGGCCTTGCAATGAGCAGTTCTTC
>-|TRBJ2-7|TRBV30|-
CAWSVYAGATYEQYF
TGTGCCTGGAGTGTATACGCGGGGGCCACCTACGAGCAGTACTTC
>-|TRBJ2-5|TRBV12-3/TRBV12-4|-
CASSPATSRNEQYF
TGTGCCAGCAGTCCCGCAACTAGCCGGAATGAGCAGTACTTC
>-|TRBJ2-7|TRBV6-1|-
CASSETSGYEQYF
TGTGCCAGCAGTGAAACGAGCGGCTACGAGCAGTACTTC
>-|TRBJ2-2|TRBV12-3/TRBV12-4|few
CASSTGNTGELFF
TGTGCCAGTTCGACAGGGAACACCGGGGAGCTGTTTTTT
>TRBD2|TRBJ2-1|TRBV28|-
CASSWVVGGYNEQFF
TGTGCCAGCAGTTGGGTCGTGGGGGGGTACAATGAGCAGTTCTTC
>-|TRBJ2-2|TRBV6-6|-
CASSFTPQGTGELFF
TGTGCCAGCAGTTTCACTCCCCAGGGCACCGGGGAGCTGTTTTTT
>TRBD2|TRBJ2-6|TRBV7-2|-
CASSLPGLSLVGANVLTF
TGTGCCAGCAGCTTACCGGGACTATCCCTGGTCGGGGCCAACGTCCTGACTTTC